This TCR beta chain originates from a study of blood T cell repertoires in COVID-19. Using immunoSEQ multiplex PCR, the repertoire was profiled, and TCRdb retains in-frame clones only, with some absent. This table has 150,000 to 190,000 clones, approximately 84% appearing once. Sequenced input: peripheral blood. The sequence came from a woman aged 60-75 years with COVID-19, enrolled during active disease.

CDR3 coding DNA: TGTGCCAGCAGCCACAGGGGGCGAGTGAACACTGAAGCTTTCTTT. Its translation is CASSHRGRVNTEAFF. The chain links TRBV3-1 (or the pseudogene TRBV3-2) to TRBJ1-1, with 8 bases identical to TRBD1. Trimming at V came to 3 bases and at J to 0 bases, leaving 3 bases not matched to a gene. Germline CDR1 and CDR2: LGHDT and YNNKEL (reference sequence). This CDR3 contains 15 residues.